The T cell receptor beta chain described here comes from a study of tumor-infiltrating lymphocytes in primary liver carcinoma. Across the whole study: Per sample, productive TCRbeta reads numbered roughly 3.5 to 7.13 million, similar across tissue types.

The germline V and J ends were trimmed by 4 bases and 5 bases, with 15 bases remaining between them. The germline V gene encodes CDR1 SGHRS and CDR2 YFSETQ. This CDR3 is 14 amino acids long. In regard to this clonotype: This may be a read error: a much more frequent sequence differs by one nucleotide.

TCR beta cDNA was made from approximately 500 ng total RNA with a constant-region primer. Three-round nested multiplex PCR performed with slightly modified ARM-PCR produced the TCR beta libraries. Researchers ran the first two PCR rounds for roughly 11 cycles each with TRBV1-TRBV30 forward primers and a C-beta reverse primer. From the multiplex PCR reads, TCRdb called clonotypes with MiXCR, one entry per CDR3 protein. The table includes tens of thousands of distinct CDR3 sequences, 69% detected once. Total RNA and DNA came together from 20-30 mg of bulk tissue without cell sorting. The patients had histopathologically diagnosed primary liver carcinoma, and their disease was treated by surgical resection.

This chain joins TRBV5-1 and TRBJ1-1, with a weak D call TRBD1 (6 bases). The specimen was tumor-adjacent normal liver tissue. The receptor comes from a man in his forties with primary liver carcinoma and hepatitis B virus infection. CDR3 residues: CASSGTWGGTEAFF. As DNA, the CDR3 is TGCGCCAGCAGCGGGACATGGGGCGGGACTGAAGCTTTCTTT.